These T cell receptor beta chains were read from a single sample in a study of T cell repertoires in cytomegalovirus infection. TCRdb reprocessed the reads with MiXCR, giving one entry per CDR3 protein. Of around 530,000 distinct CDR3 sequences listed, approximately 16% are singletons. Sequencing was carried out using CD8+ T cells from PBMCs. The receptors were sampled from a human donor in good health (CMV status not recorded). Some clones in this sample may be carry-over from other donors' samples. Each CDR3 is given with its conserved first and last residue. D genes are given only for firm matches. Clone size is stated in some rows and not others, as once, few, many or a class when expanded.

J gene	clone size	D gene	V gene	CDR3 DNA	CDR3 protein
TRBJ2-2	NA	TRBD1	TRBV28	TGTGCCAGCAGCCTTCTTCTAAGGGACAGGGGGAACACCGGGGAGCTGTTTTTT	CASSLLLRDRGNTGELFF
TRBJ2-7	few	TRBD2	TRBV7-9	TGTGCCAGCCTTCATATATCAGCGGGAGGGCCACACGAGCAGTACTTC	CASLHISAGGPHEQYF
TRBJ1-2	few	NA	TRBV29-1	TGCAGCGTCCCCGAGGCAGACGTCTATGGCTACACCTTC	CSVPEADVYGYTF
TRBJ2-4	NA	NA	TRBV2	TGTGCCGGACCATCCCCGGGCCACCCCAAAAACATTCAGTACTTC	CAGPSPGHPKNIQYF
TRBJ2-7	many	TRBD1	TRBV12-3/TRBV12-4	TGTGCCAGCAGTCCCGACAGGGGGCCTCGGGAGCAGTACTTC	CASSPDRGPREQYF
TRBJ2-1	many	NA	TRBV11-2	TGTGCCAGCAGCCAGGGGGGCGATGAGCAGTTCTTC	CASSQGGDEQFF
TRBJ1-5	many	NA	TRBV11-2	TGTGCCAGCAGCTCCCGACTTAGCAATCAGCCCCAGCATTTT	CASSSRLSNQPQHF
TRBJ1-1	many	NA	TRBV6-1	TGTGCCAGCAGTGGCCAGTTCACTGAAGCTTTCTTT	CASSGQFTEAFF
TRBJ1-4	few	TRBD1	TRBV6-1	TGTGCCAGCAGTGAATCTGGGACAGGGGTCGATGAAAAACTGTTTTTT	CASSESGTGVDEKLFF
TRBJ2-3	many	TRBD1	TRBV28	TGTGCCAGCAGTTTATCGGGACAGGGGGTTCCAGATACGCAGTATTTT	CASSLSGQGVPDTQYF
TRBJ2-2	NA	NA	TRBV4-1	TGCGCCAGCAGCCAAGATAGGAGTGGACTAAACACCGGGGAGCTGTTTTTT	CASSQDRSGLNTGELFF
TRBJ1-6	few	NA	TRBV7-9	TGTGCCAGCAGCTTGGGGGGGAGAGCAAATTCACCCCTCCACTTT	CASSLGGRANSPLHF
TRBJ2-1	few	NA	TRBV3-1	TGTGCCAGCAGCCAGGAAACTAGCTTTCCAGTCGATGAGCAGTTCTTC	CASSQETSFPVDEQFF
TRBJ1-6	few	NA	TRBV6-1	TGTGCCAGCAGCCCGACAGTCTTAAGCTCCTATAATTCACCCCTCCACTTT	CASSPTVLSSYNSPLHF
TRBJ2-3	many	TRBD2	TRBV28	TGTGCCAGCAGTTTTCAAACTAGCGCGAGCACAGATACGCAGTATTTT	CASSFQTSASTDTQYF
TRBJ1-3	NA	TRBD1	TRBV10-3	TGTGCCATCAGTGAGTGGTGGACAGGGGGGAATCTCTCTGGAAACACCATATATTTT	CAISEWWTGGNLSGNTIYF
TRBJ1-6	many	NA	TRBV7-9	TGTGCCAGCAGCTTAGATTGGGAGAGGAATTCACCCCTCCACTTT	CASSLDWERNSPLHF
TRBJ2-2	many	NA	TRBV7-3	TGTGCCAGCAGCTTATTAAGTATTAACACCGGGGAGCTGTTTTTT	CASSLLSINTGELFF
TRBJ1-5	NA	NA	TRBV11-2	TGTGCCAGCAGCTTAGTACTGAATCAGCCCCAGCATTTT	CASSLVLNQPQHF
TRBJ1-4	few	NA	TRBV28	TGTGCCACCGAGTCCTCCTGGACGGATGAAAAACTGTTTTTT	CATESSWTDEKLFF
TRBJ2-1	NA	NA	TRBV7-3	TGTGCCAGCAGCTTAGAGGGGTGGCCCAATGAGCAGTTCTTC	CASSLEGWPNEQFF
TRBJ2-5	many	NA	TRBV6-2/TRBV6-3	TGTGCCAGCAGTTACAATTCCACCGAGACCCAGTACTTC	CASSYNSTETQYF
TRBJ2-1	many	NA	TRBV12-5	TGTGCTAGCGCGTCGGGATCCCCTGGGGATGAGCAGTTCTTC	CASASGSPGDEQFF
TRBJ1-3	many	TRBD1	TRBV25-1	TGTGCCAGCAGTGCGACTCCTGGGACAGGTACCTCTGGAAACACCATATATTTT	CASSATPGTGTSGNTIYF
TRBJ2-5	many	TRBD2	TRBV6-5	TGTGCCAGCAGTTACTCGATGGGGGAGGGCCGAAAGACCCAGTACTTC	CASSYSMGEGRKTQYF
TRBJ2-5	few	NA	TRBV9	TGTGCCAGCAGCGACGGGGCCAGGACCCAGTACTTC	CASSDGARTQYF